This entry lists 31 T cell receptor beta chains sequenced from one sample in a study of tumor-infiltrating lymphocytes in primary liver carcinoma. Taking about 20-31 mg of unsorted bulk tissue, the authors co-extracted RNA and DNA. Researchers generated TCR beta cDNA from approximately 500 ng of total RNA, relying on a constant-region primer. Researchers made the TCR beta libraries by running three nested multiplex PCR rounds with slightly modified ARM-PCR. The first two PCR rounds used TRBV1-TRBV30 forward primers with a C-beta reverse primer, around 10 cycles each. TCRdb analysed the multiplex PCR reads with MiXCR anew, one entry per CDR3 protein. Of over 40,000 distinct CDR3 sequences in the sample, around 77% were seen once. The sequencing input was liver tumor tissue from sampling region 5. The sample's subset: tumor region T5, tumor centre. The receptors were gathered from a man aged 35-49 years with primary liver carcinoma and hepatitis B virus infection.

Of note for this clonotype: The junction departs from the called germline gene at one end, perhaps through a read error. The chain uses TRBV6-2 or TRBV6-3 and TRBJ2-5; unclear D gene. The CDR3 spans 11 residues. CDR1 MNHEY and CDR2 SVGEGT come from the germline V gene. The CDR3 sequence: CTSTQPETQYF. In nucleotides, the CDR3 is TGTACCAGCACTCAACCCGAGACCCAGTACTTC.

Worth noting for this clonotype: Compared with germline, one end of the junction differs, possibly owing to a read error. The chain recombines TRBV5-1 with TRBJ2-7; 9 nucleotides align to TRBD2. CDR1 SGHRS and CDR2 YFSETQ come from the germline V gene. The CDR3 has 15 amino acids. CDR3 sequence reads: CASSFSGSPKYGQYF. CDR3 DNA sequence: TGCGCCAGCAGCTTTAGCGGGAGCCCCAAGTACGGGCAGTACTTC.

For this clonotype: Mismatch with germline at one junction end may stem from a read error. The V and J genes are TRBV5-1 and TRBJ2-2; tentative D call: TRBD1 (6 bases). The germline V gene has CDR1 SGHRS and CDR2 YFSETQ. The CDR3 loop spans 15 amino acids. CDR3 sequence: CASSHRVPNTGEMFF. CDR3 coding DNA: TGCGCCAGCAGCCACAGGGTCCCGAACACCGGGGAGATGTTTTTT.

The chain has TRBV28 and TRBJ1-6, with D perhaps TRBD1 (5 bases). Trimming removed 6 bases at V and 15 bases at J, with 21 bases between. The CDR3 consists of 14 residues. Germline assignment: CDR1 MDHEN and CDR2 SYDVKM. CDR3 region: CASSSRGPGLVLHF. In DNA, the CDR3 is TGTGCCAGCAGCTCCCGGGGCCCGGGTTTAGTCCTCCACTTT.

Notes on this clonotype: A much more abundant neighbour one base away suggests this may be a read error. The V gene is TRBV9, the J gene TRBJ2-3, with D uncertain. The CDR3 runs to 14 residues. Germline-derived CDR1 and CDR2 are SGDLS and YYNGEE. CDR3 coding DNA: TGTACCAGCAGCGTAGGAGTGGCGGCAGATACGCAGTATTTT. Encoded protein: CTSSVGVAADTQYF.

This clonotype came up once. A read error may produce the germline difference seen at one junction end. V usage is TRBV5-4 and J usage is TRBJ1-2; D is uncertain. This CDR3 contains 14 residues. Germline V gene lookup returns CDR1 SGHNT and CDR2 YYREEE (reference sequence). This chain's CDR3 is CASGLESNSGGYTF. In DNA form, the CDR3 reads TGTGCCAGCGGCTTGGAGTCTAATTCGGGAGGCTACACCTTC.

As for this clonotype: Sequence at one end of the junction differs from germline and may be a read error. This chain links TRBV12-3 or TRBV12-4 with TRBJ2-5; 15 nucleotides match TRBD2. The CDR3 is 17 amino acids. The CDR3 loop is CAGSLGLAGGPWETQYF. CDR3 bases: TGTGCCGGCAGTCTAGGACTAGCGGGAGGGCCATGGGAGACCCAGTACTTC.

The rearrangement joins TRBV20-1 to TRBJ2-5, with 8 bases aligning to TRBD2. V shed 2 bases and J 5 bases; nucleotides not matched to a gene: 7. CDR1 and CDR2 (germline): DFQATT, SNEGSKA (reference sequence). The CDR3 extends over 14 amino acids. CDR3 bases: TGCAGTGCTAGACCCAGCGGGAGAGGGGAGACCCAGTACTTC. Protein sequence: CSARPSGRGETQYF.

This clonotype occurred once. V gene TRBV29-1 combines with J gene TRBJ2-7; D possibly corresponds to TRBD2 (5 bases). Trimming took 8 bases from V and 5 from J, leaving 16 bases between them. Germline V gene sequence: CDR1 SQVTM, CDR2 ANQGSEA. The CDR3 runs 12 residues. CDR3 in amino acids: CSSLDSDHEQYF. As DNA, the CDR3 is TGCAGCTCCCTGGATAGCGACCACGAGCAGTACTTC.

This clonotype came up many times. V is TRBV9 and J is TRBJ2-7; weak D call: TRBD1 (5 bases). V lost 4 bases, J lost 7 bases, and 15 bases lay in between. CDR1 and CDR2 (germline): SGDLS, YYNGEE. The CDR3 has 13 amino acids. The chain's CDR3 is CASSPVGTGEQYF. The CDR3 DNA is TGTGCCAGCAGCCCGGTAGGTACAGGAGAGCAGTACTTC.

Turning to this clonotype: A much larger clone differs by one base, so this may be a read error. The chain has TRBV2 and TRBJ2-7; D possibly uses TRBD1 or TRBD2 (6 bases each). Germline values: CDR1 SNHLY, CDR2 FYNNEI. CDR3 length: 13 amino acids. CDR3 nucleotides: TGTGCCTGCAGTGGAGGGGGGCCCTACGAGCAGTACTTC. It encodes CACSGGGPYEQYF.

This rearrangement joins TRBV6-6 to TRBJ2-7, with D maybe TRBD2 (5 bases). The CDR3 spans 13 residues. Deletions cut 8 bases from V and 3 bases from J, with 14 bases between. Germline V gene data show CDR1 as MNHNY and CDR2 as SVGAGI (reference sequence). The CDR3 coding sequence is TGTGCCAGCGCCCCAGGACTCTACTACGAGCAGTACTTC. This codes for CASAPGLYYEQYF.

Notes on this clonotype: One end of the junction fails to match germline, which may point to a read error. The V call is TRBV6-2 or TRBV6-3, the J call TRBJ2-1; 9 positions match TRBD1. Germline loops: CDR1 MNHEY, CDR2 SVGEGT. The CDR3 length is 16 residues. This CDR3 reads CTSSPPGQGSYNEQFF. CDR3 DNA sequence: TGTACCAGCAGTCCGCCGGGACAGGGCTCCTACAACGAGCAGTTCTTC.

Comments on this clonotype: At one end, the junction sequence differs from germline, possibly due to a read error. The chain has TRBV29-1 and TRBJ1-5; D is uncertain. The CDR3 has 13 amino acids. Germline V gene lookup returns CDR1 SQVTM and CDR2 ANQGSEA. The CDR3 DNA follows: TGCATCGTTGTCTGGCAGAACAATCAGCTCCAGCATTTT. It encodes CIVVWQNNQLQHF.

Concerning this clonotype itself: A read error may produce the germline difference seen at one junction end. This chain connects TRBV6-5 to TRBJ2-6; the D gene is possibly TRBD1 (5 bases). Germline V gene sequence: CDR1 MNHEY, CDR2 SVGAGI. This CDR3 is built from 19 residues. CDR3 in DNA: TGTGCCAGCAACCGACCCTGGGCAGGGCCCTTATCTGGGGCCAAGGTCCAGACTTTC. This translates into CASNRPWAGPLSGAKVQTF.

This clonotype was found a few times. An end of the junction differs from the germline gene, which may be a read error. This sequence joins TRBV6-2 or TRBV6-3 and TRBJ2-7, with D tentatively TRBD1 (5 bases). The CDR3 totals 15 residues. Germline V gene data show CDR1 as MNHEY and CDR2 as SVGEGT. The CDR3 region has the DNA TGTGCCAGCATTTATAGTGCAGGGATGAAGGACGAGCAGTATTTC. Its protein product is CASIYSAGMKDEQYF.

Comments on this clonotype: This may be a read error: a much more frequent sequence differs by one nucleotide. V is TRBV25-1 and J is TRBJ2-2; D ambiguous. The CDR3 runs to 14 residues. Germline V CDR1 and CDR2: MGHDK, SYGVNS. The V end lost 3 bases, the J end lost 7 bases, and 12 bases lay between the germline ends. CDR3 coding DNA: TGTGCCAGCAGTGATCCCGTGGGGTTCGGGGAGCTGTTTTTT. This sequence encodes CASSDPVGFGELFF.

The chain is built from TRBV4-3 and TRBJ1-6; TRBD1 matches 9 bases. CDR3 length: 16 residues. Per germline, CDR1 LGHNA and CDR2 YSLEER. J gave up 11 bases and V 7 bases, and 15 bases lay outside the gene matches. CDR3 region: CASNSLDRGRNTPLHF. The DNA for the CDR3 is TGCGCCAGCAACTCCTTGGACAGGGGAAGGAATACACCCCTCCACTTT.

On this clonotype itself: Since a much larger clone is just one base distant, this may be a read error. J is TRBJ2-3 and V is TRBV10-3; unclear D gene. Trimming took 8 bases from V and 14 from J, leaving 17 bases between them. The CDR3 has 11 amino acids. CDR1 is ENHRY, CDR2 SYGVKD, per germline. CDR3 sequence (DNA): TGTGCCATCCAAGTCACAGATACGTGGTATTTT. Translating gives CAIQVTDTWYF.

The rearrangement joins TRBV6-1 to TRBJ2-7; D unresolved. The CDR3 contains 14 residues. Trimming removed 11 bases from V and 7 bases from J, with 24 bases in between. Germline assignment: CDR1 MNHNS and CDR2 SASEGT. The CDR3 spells CASRTRAETREQYF. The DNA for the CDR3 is TGTGCCTCCCGCACAAGAGCCGAAACGCGGGAGCAGTACTTC.

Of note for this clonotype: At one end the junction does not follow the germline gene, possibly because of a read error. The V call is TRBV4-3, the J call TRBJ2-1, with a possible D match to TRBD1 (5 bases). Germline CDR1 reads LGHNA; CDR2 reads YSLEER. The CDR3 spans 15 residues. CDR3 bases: TGCGCCAGCAGCCAATTCCCCCCGGCGGACAATGATCAGTTCTTC. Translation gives CASSQFPPADNDQFF.

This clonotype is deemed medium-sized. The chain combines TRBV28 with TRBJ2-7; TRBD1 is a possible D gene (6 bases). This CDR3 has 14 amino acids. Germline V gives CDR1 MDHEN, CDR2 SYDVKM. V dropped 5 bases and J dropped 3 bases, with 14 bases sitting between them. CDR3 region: CASSPRQEYYEQYF. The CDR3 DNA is TGTGCCAGCAGTCCTCGACAGGAGTACTACGAGCAGTACTTC.

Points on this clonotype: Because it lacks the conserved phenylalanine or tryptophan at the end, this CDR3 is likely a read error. CDR3 sequence (DNA): TGTGCCAGGAAGCCCAGCACAGATATGCAGTATTCT. The encoded protein is CARKPSTDMQYS. The chain uses TRBV6-1 and TRBJ2-3; D ambiguous. Germline V gene data show CDR1 as MNHNS and CDR2 as SASEGT. The CDR3 is made up of 12 amino acids.

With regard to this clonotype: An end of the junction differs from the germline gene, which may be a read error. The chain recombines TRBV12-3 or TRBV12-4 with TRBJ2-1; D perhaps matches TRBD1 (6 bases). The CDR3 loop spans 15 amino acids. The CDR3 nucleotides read TGTGTCAGCAGCCCCCTAGGGGGAGATGTGAATGAGCAGTTCTTC. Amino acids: CVSSPLGGDVNEQFF.

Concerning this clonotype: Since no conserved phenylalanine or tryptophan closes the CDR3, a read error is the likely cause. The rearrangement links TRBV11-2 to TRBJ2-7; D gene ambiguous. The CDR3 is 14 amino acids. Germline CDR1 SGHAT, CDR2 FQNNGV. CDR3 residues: CASTLGQVVHEQYL. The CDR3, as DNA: TGTGCCAGCACCTTAGGTCAGGTCGTCCACGAGCAGTACTTA.

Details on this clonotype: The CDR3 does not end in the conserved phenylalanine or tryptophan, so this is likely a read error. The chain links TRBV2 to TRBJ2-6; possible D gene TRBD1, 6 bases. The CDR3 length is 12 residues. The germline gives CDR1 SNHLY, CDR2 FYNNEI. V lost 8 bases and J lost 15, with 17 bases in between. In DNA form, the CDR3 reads TGTGCCAGCGGATTAGGGGGAGACGGCCTGACTTCC. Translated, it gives CASGLGGDGLTS.

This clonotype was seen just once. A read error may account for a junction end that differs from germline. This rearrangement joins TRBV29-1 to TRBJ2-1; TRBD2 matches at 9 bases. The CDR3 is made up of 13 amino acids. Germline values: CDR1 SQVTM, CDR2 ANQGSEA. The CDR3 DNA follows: TGCAGCGTATGGGGACTAGCTTACAATGAGCAATTATTC. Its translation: CSVWGLAYNEQLF.

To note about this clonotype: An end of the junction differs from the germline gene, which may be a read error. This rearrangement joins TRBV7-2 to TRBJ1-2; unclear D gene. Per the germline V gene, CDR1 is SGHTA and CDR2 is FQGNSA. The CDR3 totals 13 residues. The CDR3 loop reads CASSLDRRKGYTF. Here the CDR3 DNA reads TGTGCCAGCAGCTTAGATAGAAGGAAGGGCTACACCTTT.

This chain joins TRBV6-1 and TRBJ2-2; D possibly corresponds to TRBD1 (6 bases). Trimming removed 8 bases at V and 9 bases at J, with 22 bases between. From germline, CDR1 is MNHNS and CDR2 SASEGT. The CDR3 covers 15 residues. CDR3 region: CASGVQGTSARELFF. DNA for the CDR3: TGTGCCAGCGGAGTACAGGGTACTTCGGCCAGGGAGCTGTTTTTT.

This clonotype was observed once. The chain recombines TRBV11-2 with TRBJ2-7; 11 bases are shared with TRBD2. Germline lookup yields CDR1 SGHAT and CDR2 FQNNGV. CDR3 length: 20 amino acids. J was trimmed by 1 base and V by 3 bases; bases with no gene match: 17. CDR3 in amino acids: CASSLRVWRTSGLSSYEQYF. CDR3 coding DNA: TGTGCCAGCAGCTTGAGGGTGTGGAGGACTAGCGGGCTCAGTTCCTACGAGCAGTACTTC.

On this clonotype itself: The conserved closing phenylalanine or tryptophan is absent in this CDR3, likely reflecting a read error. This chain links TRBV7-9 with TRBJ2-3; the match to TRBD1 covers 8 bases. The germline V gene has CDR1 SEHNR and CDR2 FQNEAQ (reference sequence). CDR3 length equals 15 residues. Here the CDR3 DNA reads TGTGCCAGCAGCTCGGACAGGGACGGGGCAGATATGCAGTATTCC. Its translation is CASSSDRDGADMQYS.